This TCR beta chain was sequenced in a study of graft-versus-host responses after intestinal transplantation. Study observations and caveats: GvH clones turned up in recipient marrow; some had shown up first in ileum or blood.

This CDR3 has 17 residues. Points on this clone: The antigen remains undetermined.

Some clones are missing from TCRdb's copy, which holds only in-frame ones; the method was immunoSEQ multiplex PCR. The table records around 100,000 clones, approximately 90% of them present only once. Material: unstimulated CD4+ T cells sorted from spleen or lymph node cells, obtained before transplant. The chain carries TRBV1 and TRBJ2-1; the table's D call of TRBD2 was not tested on the DNA. TRBV1 represents a pseudogene. The TCR was taken from a human donor who was the organ donor for an intestinal transplant. This CDR3 reads CTSSQGRLAGNYNEQFF. The CDR3 DNA sequence: TGCACCAGCAGCCAAGGGAGGTTAGCGGGGAATTACAATGAGCAGTTCTTC.